This TCR beta chain was identified during a study of blood T cell repertoires in COVID-19. Authors' data handling: The authors estimated nucleated cell counts from reference gene primer amplification. Generated by immunoSEQ multiplex PCR, the TCRdb table keeps only in-frame clones and is missing some. D and trimming were read from the DNA, whereas the V and J calls and clone size are those reported in that table. The sample lists more than 200,000 clones, around 86% seen once, with approximately 10% in the top ten. Germline CDR1 is SGHDT and CDR2 is YYEEEE. Trimming removed 5 bases at V and 13 bases at J, with 16 bases between. This CDR3 spans 13 amino acids.

Sequenced: peripheral blood. This TCR was recovered from a woman in her forties or fifties with COVID-19, enrolled during active disease. This chain connects TRBV5-6 to TRBJ1-6; D might be TRBD1 (6 bases). In DNA, the CDR3 is TGTGCCAGCAGTTCCGGGACAAGTAGGCCCCTCCACTTT. This translates into CASSSGTSRPLHF.